The clone carrying this T cell receptor beta chain came up a few times. The antigen is undetermined. Template switching by 5'RACE produced TCR cDNA, adding a universal primer site and UMIs. TCRdb fed the 5' RACE reads into MiXCR, producing one record per CDR3 protein. Of about 580,000 distinct CDR3 sequences in the sample, approximately 16% were seen once. These data belong to a study of T cells after yellow fever vaccination. Study-level results: Peak timing came faster in the weaker secondary response, day 5 versus 15.

This CDR3 is 15 amino acids long. The germline V gene encodes CDR1 MNHEY and CDR2 SVGAGI. V was cut by 2 bases and J by 2 bases, with 12 bases left in between. Specimen: PBMCs, collected around 5 days after the first yellow fever vaccination. The chain combines TRBV6-5 with TRBJ1-1; no firm D call. The sequence was obtained from a man aged 18-30 years who received the YFV17D yellow fever vaccine. The CDR3 protein is CASSYGFWGNTEAFF. CDR3 sequence (DNA): TGTGCCAGCAGTTACGGGTTTTGGGGAAACACTGAAGCTTTCTTT.